This T cell receptor beta chain was sequenced during a study of control samples from healthy donors and cancer patients. TCRdb's table, derived via immunoSEQ multiplex PCR, lists solely in-frame clones and lacks some. The sample holds about 250,000 clones, more than 65% seen once. Sequenced: PBMCs. The receptor's source is a woman in her sixties or seventies with lung cancer.

The DNA of the CDR3 is TGCGCCAGCAGCCAGACTAGAACCTACAATGAGCAGTTCTTC. It is translated as CASSQTRTYNEQFF. The chain links TRBV4-1 to TRBJ2-1, with TRBD2 as a possible D gene (6 bases). Germline V gene lookup returns CDR1 MGHRA and CDR2 YSYEKL. V was pared by 3 bases and J by 2 bases, with 8 bases between. There are 14 residues in the CDR3.